Shown below are 2 T cell receptor beta chains from a single sample sequenced in a study of T cell responses to AZD1222 COVID-19 vaccine. Profiling relied on immunoSEQ multiplex PCR, and the TCRdb table lists in-frame clones only, not all of them. The repertoire holds around 100,000 clones, with roughly 88% as singletons. The specimen was peripheral blood, collected on day 0 of AZD1222 vaccination. All receptors come from an adult in good health.

V gene TRBV5-8 combines with J gene TRBJ1-1, with D hard to call. V lost 3 bases to trimming and J lost 3 bases, with 9 bases between them. The CDR3 loop spans 13 amino acids. The V gene's germline CDR1 is SGHTS and CDR2 YDEGEE. The CDR3 region has the DNA TGTGCCAGCAGCTCGTCGAGGCACACTGAAGCTTTCTTT. This translates into CASSSSRHTEAFF.

The rearrangement links TRBV14 to TRBJ2-5; D unresolved. Germline CDR1 SGHDN, CDR2 FVKESK. V was trimmed by 0 bases and J by 7 bases, leaving 9 bases between them. The CDR3 contains 13 residues. CDR3 in DNA: TGTGCCAGCAGCCAAGATGTGGAACCGACCCAGTACTTC. Amino acid sequence: CASSQDVEPTQYF.